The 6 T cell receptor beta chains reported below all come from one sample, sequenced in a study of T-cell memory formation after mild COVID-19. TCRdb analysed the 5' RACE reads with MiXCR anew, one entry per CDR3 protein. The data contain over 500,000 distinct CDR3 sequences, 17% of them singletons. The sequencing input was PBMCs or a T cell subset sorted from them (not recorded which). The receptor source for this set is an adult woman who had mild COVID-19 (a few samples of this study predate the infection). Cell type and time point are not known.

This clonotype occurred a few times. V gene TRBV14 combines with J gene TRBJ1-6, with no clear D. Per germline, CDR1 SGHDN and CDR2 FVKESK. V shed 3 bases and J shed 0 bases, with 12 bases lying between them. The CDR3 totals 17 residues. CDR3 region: CASSQPGSHSYNSPLHF. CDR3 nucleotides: TGTGCCAGCAGCCAGCCAGGCAGTCACTCCTATAATTCACCCCTCCACTTT.

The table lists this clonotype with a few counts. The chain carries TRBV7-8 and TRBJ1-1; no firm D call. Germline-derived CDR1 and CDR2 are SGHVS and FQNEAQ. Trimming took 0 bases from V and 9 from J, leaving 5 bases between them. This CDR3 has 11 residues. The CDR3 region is CASSLAGKAFF. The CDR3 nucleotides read TGTGCCAGCAGCTTAGCCGGTAAAGCTTTCTTT.

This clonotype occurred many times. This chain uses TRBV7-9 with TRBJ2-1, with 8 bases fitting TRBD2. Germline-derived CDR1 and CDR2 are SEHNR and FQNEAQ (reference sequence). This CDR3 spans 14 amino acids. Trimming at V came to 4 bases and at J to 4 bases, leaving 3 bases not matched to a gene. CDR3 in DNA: TGTGCCAGCAGCTCGGGACTAGTGTACAATGAGCAGTTCTTC. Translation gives CASSSGLVYNEQFF.

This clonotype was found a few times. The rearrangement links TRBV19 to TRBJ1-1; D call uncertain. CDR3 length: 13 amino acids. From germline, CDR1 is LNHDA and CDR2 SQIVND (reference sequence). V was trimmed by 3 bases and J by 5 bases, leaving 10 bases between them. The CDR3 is CASSMTGQTEAFF. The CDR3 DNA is TGTGCCAGTAGTATGACCGGCCAGACTGAAGCTTTCTTT.

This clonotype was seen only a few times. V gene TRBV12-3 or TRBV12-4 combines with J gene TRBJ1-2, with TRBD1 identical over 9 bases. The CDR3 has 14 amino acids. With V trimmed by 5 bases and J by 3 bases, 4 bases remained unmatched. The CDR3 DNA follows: TGTGCCAGCAGTCCTACAGGGGGCCACTATGGCTACACCTTC. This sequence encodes CASSPTGGHYGYTF.

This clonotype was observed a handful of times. The CDR3 reads CASSPGILAGQDTQYF. The CDR3 nucleotides read TGTGCCAGCAGCCCAGGGATCCTAGCGGGACAAGATACGCAGTATTTT. The gene calls are TRBV7-9 and TRBJ2-3; 9 bases match TRBD2. From germline, CDR1 is SEHNR and CDR2 FQNEAQ (reference sequence). The CDR3 consists of 16 residues. The V segment lost 5 bases and the J segment 5 bases; nucleotides outside the gene matches: 11.